The source of this T cell receptor beta chain is a study of blood T cell repertoires in COVID-19. About the research overall: Donors in Cohort 3 who had recovered were those with two negative PCRs, healthcare professional clearance, or resolution of their symptoms.

Original handling: Nucleated cell counts were estimated from reference gene primer amplification. Measured with immunoSEQ multiplex PCR; TCRdb has only the in-frame clones, and not every one. V and J calls and clone size are as listed in that table; D and trimming were resolved from the DNA. The sample yields hundreds of thousands of clones, roughly nine tenths seen once. The age range of participants was 18 to 89 years, with residence in 20 to 25 US areas. Clinical history reported by participants formed the basis on which cohorts were assigned. CDR3 length: 14 residues. V shed 2 bases and J 5 bases; nucleotides not matched to a gene: 1. The germline gives CDR1 SGHRS, CDR2 YFSETQ. A word on this clone: Other DNA variants within this sample encode the same CDR3.

Specimen: PBMCs or T cells enriched from blood (not recorded which). The chain joins TRBV5-1 to TRBJ1-6, with 7 bases that match TRBD1. The TCR sequence derives from a woman aged 45-60 years in a cohort exposed to, infected with or recovered from COVID-19 (not recorded which). The CDR3 is CASSFGQDNSPLHF. The CDR3 DNA sequence: TGCGCCAGCAGCTTTGGACAGGATAATTCACCCCTCCACTTT.